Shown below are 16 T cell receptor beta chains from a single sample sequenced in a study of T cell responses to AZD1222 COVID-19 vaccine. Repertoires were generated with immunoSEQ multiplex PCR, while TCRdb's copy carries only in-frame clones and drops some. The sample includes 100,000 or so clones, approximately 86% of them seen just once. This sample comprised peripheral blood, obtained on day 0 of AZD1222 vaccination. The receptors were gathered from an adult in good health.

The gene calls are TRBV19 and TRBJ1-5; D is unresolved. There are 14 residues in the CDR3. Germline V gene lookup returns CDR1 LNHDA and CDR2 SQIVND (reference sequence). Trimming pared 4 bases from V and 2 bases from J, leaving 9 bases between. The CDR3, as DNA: TGTGCCAGTAGTAGGGGTTCGGGCAATCAGCCCCAGCATTTT. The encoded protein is CASSRGSGNQPQHF.

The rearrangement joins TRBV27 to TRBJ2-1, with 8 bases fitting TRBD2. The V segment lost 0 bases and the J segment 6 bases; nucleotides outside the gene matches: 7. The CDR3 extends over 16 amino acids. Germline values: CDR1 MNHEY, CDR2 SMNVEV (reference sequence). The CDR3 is CASSLSLAGLFNEQFF. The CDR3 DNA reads TGTGCCAGCAGTTTATCTCTAGCGGGCCTATTCAATGAGCAGTTCTTC.

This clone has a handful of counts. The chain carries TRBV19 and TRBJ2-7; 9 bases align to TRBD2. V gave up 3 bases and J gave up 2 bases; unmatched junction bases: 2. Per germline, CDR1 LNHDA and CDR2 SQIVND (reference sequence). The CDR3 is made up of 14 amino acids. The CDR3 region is CASSMLAGTYEQYF. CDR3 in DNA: TGTGCCAGTAGTATGCTAGCGGGGACCTACGAGCAGTACTTC.

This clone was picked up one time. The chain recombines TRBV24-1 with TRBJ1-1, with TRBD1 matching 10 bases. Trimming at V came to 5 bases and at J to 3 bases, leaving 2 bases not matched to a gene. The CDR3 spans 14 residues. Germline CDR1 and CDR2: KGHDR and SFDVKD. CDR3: CATSVGTGDTEAFF. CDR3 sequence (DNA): TGTGCCACCAGTGTTGGGACAGGGGACACTGAAGCTTTCTTT.

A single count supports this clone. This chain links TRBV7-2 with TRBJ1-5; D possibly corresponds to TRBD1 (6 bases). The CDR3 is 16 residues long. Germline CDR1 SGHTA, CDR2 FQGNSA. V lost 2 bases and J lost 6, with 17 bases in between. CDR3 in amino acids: CASSLNGWGALQPQHF. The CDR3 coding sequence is TGTGCCAGCAGCTTAAATGGGTGGGGGGCCCTTCAGCCCCAGCATTTT.

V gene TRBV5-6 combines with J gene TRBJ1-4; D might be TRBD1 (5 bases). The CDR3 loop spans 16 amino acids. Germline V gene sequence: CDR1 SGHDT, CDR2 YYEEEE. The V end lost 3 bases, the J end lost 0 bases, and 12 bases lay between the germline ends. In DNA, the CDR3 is TGTGCCAGCAGCTGGGGGAGGGTTACAACTAATGAAAAACTGTTTTTT. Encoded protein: CASSWGRVTTNEKLFF. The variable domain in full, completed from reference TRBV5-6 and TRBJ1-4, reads DAGVTQSPTHLIKTRGQQVTLRCSPKSGHDTVSWYQQALGQGPQFIFQYYEEEERQRGNFPDRFSGHQFPNYSSELNVNALLLGDSALYLCASSWGRVTTNEKLFFGSGTQLSVL.

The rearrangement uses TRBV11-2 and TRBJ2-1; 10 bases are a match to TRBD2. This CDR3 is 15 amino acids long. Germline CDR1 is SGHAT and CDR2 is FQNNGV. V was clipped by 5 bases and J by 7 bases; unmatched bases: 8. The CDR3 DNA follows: TGTGCCAGCAGCCGAGACCTTAGCGGGAGGAATGAGCAGTTCTTC. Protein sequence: CASSRDLSGRNEQFF.

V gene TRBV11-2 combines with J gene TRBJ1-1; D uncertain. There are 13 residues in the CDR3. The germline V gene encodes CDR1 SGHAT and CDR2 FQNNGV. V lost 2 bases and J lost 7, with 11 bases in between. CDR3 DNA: TGTGCCAGCAGCTTACCTCTGAAGAGTGAAGCTTTCTTT. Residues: CASSLPLKSEAFF.

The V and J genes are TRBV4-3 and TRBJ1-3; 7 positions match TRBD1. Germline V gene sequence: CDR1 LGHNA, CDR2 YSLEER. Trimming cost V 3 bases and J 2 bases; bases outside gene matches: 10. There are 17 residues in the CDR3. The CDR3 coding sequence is TGCGCCAGCAGCCAGAAAGGGGGCGCTGACCCTGGAAACACCATATATTTT. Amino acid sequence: CASSQKGGADPGNTIYF.

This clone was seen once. CDR3 DNA sequence: TGTGCCAGCAGTTACGACTCCTACGAGCAGTACTTC. Protein product: CASSYDSYEQYF. V gene TRBV6-2 or TRBV6-3 combines with J gene TRBJ2-7, with D hard to call. Germline V lookup: CDR1 MNHEY, CDR2 SVGEGT. The CDR3 spans 12 residues. With 2 bases removed from V and 0 bases from J, the gap between germline ends came to 2 bases.

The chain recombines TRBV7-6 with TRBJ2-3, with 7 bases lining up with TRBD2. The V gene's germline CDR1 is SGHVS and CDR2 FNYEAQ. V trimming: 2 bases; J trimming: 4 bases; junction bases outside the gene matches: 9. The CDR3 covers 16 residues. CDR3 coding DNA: TGTGCCAGCAGCTTACAGTCAGCGGGAATCGCAGATACGCAGTATTTT. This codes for CASSLQSAGIADTQYF.

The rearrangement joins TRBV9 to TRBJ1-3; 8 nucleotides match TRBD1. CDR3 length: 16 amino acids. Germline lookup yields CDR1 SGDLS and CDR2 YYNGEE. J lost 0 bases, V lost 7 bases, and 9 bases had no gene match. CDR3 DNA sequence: TGTGCCAGCTCCCGGACAGGGACCCTCTCTGGAAACACCATATATTTT. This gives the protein CASSRTGTLSGNTIYF.

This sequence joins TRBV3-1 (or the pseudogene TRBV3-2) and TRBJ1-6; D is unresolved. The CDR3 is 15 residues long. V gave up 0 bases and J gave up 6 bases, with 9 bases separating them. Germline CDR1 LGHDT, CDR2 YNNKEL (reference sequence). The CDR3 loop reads CASSQELGSNSPLHF. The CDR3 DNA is TGTGCCAGCAGCCAAGAACTAGGGAGTAATTCACCCCTCCACTTT.

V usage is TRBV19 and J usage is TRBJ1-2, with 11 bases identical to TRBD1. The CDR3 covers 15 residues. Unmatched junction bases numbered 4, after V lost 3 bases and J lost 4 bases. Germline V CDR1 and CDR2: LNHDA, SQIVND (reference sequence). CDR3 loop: CASSMGTGGPYGYTF. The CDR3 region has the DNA TGTGCCAGTAGTATGGGGACAGGGGGTCCCTATGGCTACACCTTC. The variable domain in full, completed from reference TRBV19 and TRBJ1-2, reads DGGITQSPKYLFRKEGQNVTLSCEQNLNHDAMYWYRQDPGQGLRLIYYSQIVNDFQKGDIAEGYSVSREKKESFPLTVTSAQKNPTAFYLCASSMGTGGPYGYTFGSGTRLTVV.

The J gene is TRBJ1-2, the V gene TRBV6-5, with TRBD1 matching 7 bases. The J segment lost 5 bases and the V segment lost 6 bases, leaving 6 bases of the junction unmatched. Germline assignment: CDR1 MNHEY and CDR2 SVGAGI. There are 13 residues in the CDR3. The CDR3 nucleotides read TGTGCCAGCAGGGGAGACAGGGTATATGGCTACACCTTC. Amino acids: CASRGDRVYGYTF.

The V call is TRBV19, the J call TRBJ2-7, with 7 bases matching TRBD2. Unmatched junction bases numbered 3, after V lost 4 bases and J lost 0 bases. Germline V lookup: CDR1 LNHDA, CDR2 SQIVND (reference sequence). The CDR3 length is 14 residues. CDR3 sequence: CASSRASGSYEQYF. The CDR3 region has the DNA TGTGCCAGTAGTAGAGCTAGCGGCTCCTACGAGCAGTACTTC.